The 27 T cell receptor beta chains listed next were all sequenced from one sample in a study of prognosis after radiotherapy for stage I lung cancer. By two-round multiplex PCR, the TCR beta CDR3 was amplified from genomic DNA. Each TRBV and TRBJ gene had its own primer in the first PCR round. One entry per CDR3 protein results from TCRdb running MiXCR on the multiplex PCR reads. The profile covers 11,000 to 15,000 distinct CDR3 sequences, with around 40% appearing a single time and around 41% taken by the ten largest. The sample was PBMCs, taken before or after stereotactic body radiation therapy (not recorded which). The receptors were sampled from a donor aged 50 or older with non-small cell lung cancer.

This clonotype was seen a few times. It is likely a read error: a sequence one base away is far more abundant. This chain links TRBV6-4 with TRBJ2-5; TRBD2 agrees at 8 bases. The V and J ends lost 7 bases and 6 bases, in that order; junction bases with no gene match: 10. Germline assignment: CDR1 MRHNA and CDR2 SNTAGT. The CDR3 is 14 residues long. In DNA form, the CDR3 reads TGTGCCAGCACCCACACAGGACTAGCAAAGACCCAGTACTTC. This translates into CASTHTGLAKTQYF.

This clonotype was recorded at least ten times. This chain joins TRBV18 and TRBJ1-4, with 7 bases fitting TRBD1. V shed 3 bases and J 6 bases; nucleotides not matched to a gene: 7. The CDR3 loop spans 15 amino acids. Germline CDR1 is KGHSH and CDR2 is LQKENI. CDR3 region: CASSPRGTAYEKLFF. The CDR3 DNA sequence: TGTGCCAGCTCACCCCGGGGGACAGCCTATGAAAAACTGTTTTTT.

This clonotype was seen repeatedly, ten times or more. J is TRBJ1-2 and V is TRBV24-1, with D maybe TRBD1 (5 bases). From germline, CDR1 is KGHDR and CDR2 SFDVKD. The CDR3 is made up of 12 amino acids. V was cut by 4 bases and J by 4 bases, with 6 bases left in between. The CDR3 reads CATSEGGYGYTF. CDR3 nucleotide sequence: TGTGCCACCAGTGAGGGGGGCTATGGCTACACCTTC.

This clonotype was counted ten times or more. The genes are TRBV6-2 or TRBV6-3 and TRBJ2-7; D is undetermined. The CDR3 length is 13 residues. Trimming shortened V by 6 bases and J by 3 bases, and 12 bases separated the two germline ends. Germline lookup yields CDR1 MNHEY and CDR2 SVGEGT. CDR3 in DNA: TGTGCCAGCAGCGTCGAGGCAGGCTACGAGCAGTACTTC. It specifies CASSVEAGYEQYF.

The table lists this clonotype with many counts. V gene TRBV19 combines with J gene TRBJ1-5, with a tentative D call TRBD1 (6 bases). This CDR3 region has 16 residues. Germline assignment: CDR1 LNHDA and CDR2 SQIVND (reference sequence). V lost 3 bases and J 5 bases, leaving 17 bases between the germline ends. The CDR3 nucleotides read TGTGCCAGTAGTATTACTCAAGGGGGGCGGGATCAGCCCCAGCATTTT. It specifies CASSITQGGRDQPQHF.

This clonotype was found a few times. A much larger clone lies a single base off, so this may be a read error. J is TRBJ1-5 and V is TRBV7-6, with unresolved D. This CDR3 contains 14 residues. Trimming removed 6 bases from V and 0 bases from J, with 9 bases in between. Germline V gene data show CDR1 as SGHVS and CDR2 as FNYEAQ. CDR3 DNA: TGTGCCAGCAGACCCGGCCCTAGCAATCAGCCCCAGCATTTT. It encodes CASRPGPSNQPQHF. Variable domain in full (rest from reference TRBV7-6 and TRBJ1-5): GAGVSQSPRYKVTKRGQDVALRCDPISGHVSLYWYRQALGQGPEFLTYFNYEAQQDKSGLPNDRFSAERPEGSISTLTIQRTEQRDSAMYRCASRPGPSNQPQHFGDGTRLSIL.

This clonotype appeared many times. The chain joins TRBV10-2 to TRBJ2-7; unclear D gene. Trimming took off 4 bases at V and 5 bases at J, with 3 bases between the two ends. This CDR3 has 10 amino acids. Looked up from germline, CDR1 is WSHSY and CDR2 is SAAADI. This CDR3 is CASSGHEQYF. CDR3 bases: TGCGCCAGCAGTGGCCACGAGCAGTACTTC.

As to this clonotype: The CDR3 end shows no conserved phenylalanine or tryptophan, and so a read error is likely. The CDR3 reads CASSLKLATYNEQFL. As DNA, the CDR3 is TGTGCCAGCAGTTTAAAACTCGCCACATACAATGAGCAGTTCTTG. The rearrangement links TRBV27 to TRBJ2-1, with unresolved D. Per the germline V gene, CDR1 is MNHEY and CDR2 is SMNVEV (reference sequence). V was cut by 2 bases and J by 4 bases, with 12 bases left in between. This CDR3 is built from 15 residues.

This clonotype was seen a handful of times. This likely stems from a read error, as it lies one base from a far larger clone. The V gene is TRBV7-9, the J gene TRBJ2-1; no firm D call. This CDR3 has 12 residues. CDR1 SEHNR and CDR2 FQNEAQ come from the germline V gene (reference sequence). CDR3 in DNA: TGTGCCAGCGCCTTCTACAACAATGAGCAGCTCTTC. It yields the protein CASAFYNNEQLF.

The chain couples TRBV20-1 to TRBJ2-7; D not certain. The CDR3 covers 13 residues. Germline V gives CDR1 DFQATT, CDR2 SNEGSKA (reference sequence). V lost 6 bases to trimming and J lost 6 bases, with 18 bases between them. DNA of the CDR3: TGCAGTGCCCAGGAGCAGTTGGCCGGCGAGCAGTACTTC. Its translation is CSAQEQLAGEQYF.

This clonotype has at least ten counts. The CDR3 sequence is CATSRDSYNEQFF. The CDR3 DNA reads TGTGCCACCAGCAGAGACTCTTACAATGAGCAGTTCTTC. The chain employs TRBV15 and TRBJ2-1; D unresolved. Deletions cut 0 bases from V and 4 bases from J, with 4 bases between. The CDR3 sequence is 13 residues long. In germline, CDR1 is LNHNV, CDR2 YYDKDF (reference sequence).

The sample holds many counts of this clonotype. The CDR3 protein is CSAREAITTYSEQYF. CDR3 sequence (DNA): TGCAGTGCTAGAGAGGCCATCACTACGTATTCCGAGCAGTACTTC. V and J are TRBV20-1 and TRBJ2-7; unclear D gene. The length of the CDR3 is 15 residues. Trimming removed 0 bases from V and 6 bases from J, with 18 bases in between. Germline loops: CDR1 DFQATT, CDR2 SNEGSKA (reference sequence).

The rearrangement joins TRBV12-3 or TRBV12-4 to TRBJ1-1; D remains unclear. Trimming took 1 base from V and 12 from J, leaving 9 bases between them. The CDR3 loop spans 11 amino acids. The CDR3 region is CASSLGAGTFF. For the CDR3, the DNA is TGTGCCAGCAGTTTAGGAGCAGGCACTTTCTTT.

Points on this clonotype: This may be a read error: a much more frequent sequence differs by one nucleotide. The genes are TRBV18 and TRBJ2-1; D not resolved. The CDR3 is 15 residues long. Germline lookup yields CDR1 KGHSH and CDR2 LQKENI. Trimming took 0 bases from V and 10 from J, leaving 16 bases between them. CDR3 DNA sequence: TGTGCCAGCTCACCACCGGCACCATCAACCTACGAGCAGTTCTTC. It translates to CASSPPAPSTYEQFF.

This clonotype was picked up one time. Given a far larger clone just one base away, this is likely a sequencing read error. The J gene is TRBJ2-5, the V gene TRBV12-3 or TRBV12-4; D remains ambiguous. The CDR3 spans 11 residues. The CDR3 is CASATTGEHFF. CDR3 coding DNA: TGTGCCAGCGCCACAACGGGTGAGCATTTCTTC.

This clonotype was counted ten times or more. V usage is TRBV11-2 and J usage is TRBJ2-1, with TRBD2 matching 8 bases. The germline V gene has CDR1 SGHAT and CDR2 FQNNGV. CDR3 length: 16 amino acids. With V trimmed by 0 bases and J by 6 bases, 7 bases remained unmatched. The DNA of the CDR3 is TGTGCCAGCAGCTTAGAACTAGCGGAGAACCTCAATGAGCAGTTCTTC. Its translation: CASSLELAENLNEQFF.

This clonotype is termed medium-sized. V is TRBV12-3 or TRBV12-4 and J is TRBJ2-2, with TRBD2 identical over 13 bases. There are 15 residues in the CDR3. V lost 3 bases to trimming and J lost 7 bases; unmatched junction nucleotides: 2. In DNA, the CDR3 is TGTGCCAGCAGTTTTGGACTAGCGGGAGTCGGGGAGCTGTTTTTT. As protein: CASSFGLAGVGELFF.

This clonotype was recorded many times. The chain carries TRBV6-5 and TRBJ2-5; D possibly corresponds to TRBD1 (5 bases). The length of the CDR3 is 15 residues. The V end was cut by 2 bases, the J end by 1 base, with 11 bases between. Germline values: CDR1 MNHEY, CDR2 SVGAGI. In DNA form, the CDR3 reads TGTGCCAGCAGTTACCCTAGGGGCAGCCAAGAGACCCAGTACTTC. Amino acid sequence: CASSYPRGSQETQYF.

This clonotype showed up many times. The chain uses TRBV28 and TRBJ2-1; TRBD1 or TRBD2 may be the D gene (6 bases each). This CDR3 contains 14 residues. The germline V gene encodes CDR1 MDHEN and CDR2 SYDVKM. Trimming removed 2 bases at V and 6 bases at J, with 11 bases between. The CDR3 sequence: CASSLNWGANEQFF. The CDR3 DNA reads TGTGCCAGCAGTTTAAATTGGGGGGCCAATGAGCAGTTCTTC.

By share, this clonotype counts as medium-sized. The chain couples TRBV12-3 or TRBV12-4 to TRBJ2-1; D unclear. The CDR3 covers 11 residues. V was trimmed by 8 bases and J by 9 bases, leaving 11 bases between them. CDR3 sequence: CASATTGEQFF. The CDR3 DNA is TGTGCCAGCGCCACAACGGGTGAGCAGTTCTTC.

About this clonotype: A read error likely explains this, since a far larger clone differs by one base. The rearrangement uses TRBV6-5 and TRBJ2-6; 7 bases line up with TRBD1. CDR1 and CDR2 from the germline V gene are MNHEY and SVGAGI. The CDR3 runs 17 residues. CDR3 sequence: CASRKQGRTSGSNVLTF. CDR3 nucleotides: TGTGCCAGCAGAAAACAGGGGCGAACCTCTGGGTCCAACGTCCTGACTTTC.

This clonotype was detected many times. The chain carries TRBV12-3 or TRBV12-4 and TRBJ2-1; maybe TRBD2 (5 bases). Between the trimmed V and J ends, which lost 1 base and 8 bases, there was a span of 9 bases. The CDR3 length is 13 residues. The CDR3 loop is CASSLVLRDEQFF. DNA of the CDR3: TGTGCCAGCAGTTTAGTTCTGCGGGATGAGCAGTTCTTC.

By proportion, this clonotype is medium-sized (0.01 to 0.1%). The chain has TRBV6-1 and TRBJ2-1; 7 bases align to TRBD2. The ends lost 4 bases at V and 0 bases at J; junction bases unmatched: 12. The V gene's germline CDR1 is MNHNS and CDR2 SASEGT. The CDR3 totals 18 residues. The CDR3 sequence: CASSGLVSSGSSYNEQFF. CDR3 DNA sequence: TGTGCCAGCAGTGGCCTGGTATCTAGCGGTAGCTCCTACAATGAGCAGTTCTTC.

This clonotype was picked up many times. DNA of the CDR3: TGCAGCGTGACGGGAGAAGGGACCTACGAGCAGTACTTC. Its protein is CSVTGEGTYEQYF. The rearrangement uses TRBV29-1 and TRBJ2-7, with D maybe TRBD2 (6 bases). The V end lost 6 bases, the J end lost 2 bases, and 14 bases lay between the germline ends. From germline, CDR1 is SQVTM and CDR2 ANQGSEA. The CDR3 length is 13 residues.

This clonotype was recorded at least ten times. The chain links TRBV3-1 to TRBJ1-1; D is ambiguous. V lost 7 bases and J lost 1, with 10 bases in between. Germline V gene lookup returns CDR1 LGHDT and CDR2 YNNKEL (reference sequence). The CDR3 loop spans 13 amino acids. The CDR3 coding sequence is TGTGCCAGCAAGCTCACGCAGAACACTGAAGCTTTCTTT. Residues: CASKLTQNTEAFF.

This clonotype was observed a few times. This chain joins TRBV7-2 and TRBJ2-7; 9 bases line up with TRBD2. CDR3 length: 14 amino acids. Losses at the gene ends were 8 bases for V and 2 bases for J; bases not matched to a gene: 7. The germline gives CDR1 SGHTA, CDR2 FQGNSA. The CDR3 coding sequence is TGTGCCAGCCGACCTAGCGGGGCGACCTACGAGCAGTACTTC. This gives the protein CASRPSGATYEQYF.

This clonotype was observed many times. V gene TRBV28 combines with J gene TRBJ2-3, with TRBD2 matching 10 bases. After removal of 3 bases from V and 3 bases from J, the junction contained 12 bases not matched to a gene. This CDR3 has 18 residues. Germline V gives CDR1 MDHEN, CDR2 SYDVKM. DNA for the CDR3: TGTGCCAGCAGTTTTAGCAAGGCTAGCGGGAGATATACAGATACGCAGTATTTT. It codes for CASSFSKASGRYTDTQYF.